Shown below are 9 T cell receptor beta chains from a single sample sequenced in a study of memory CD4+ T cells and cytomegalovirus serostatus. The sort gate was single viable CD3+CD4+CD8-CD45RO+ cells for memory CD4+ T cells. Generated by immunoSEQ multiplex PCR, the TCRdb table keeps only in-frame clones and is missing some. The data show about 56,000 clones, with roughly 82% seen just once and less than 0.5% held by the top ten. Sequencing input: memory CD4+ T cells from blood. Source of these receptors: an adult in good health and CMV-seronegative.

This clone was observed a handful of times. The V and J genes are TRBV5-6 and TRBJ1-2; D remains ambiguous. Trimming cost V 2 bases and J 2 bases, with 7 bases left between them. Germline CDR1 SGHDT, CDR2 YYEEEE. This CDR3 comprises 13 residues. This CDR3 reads CASSFVANYGYTF. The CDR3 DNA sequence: TGTGCCAGCAGCTTTGTAGCGAACTATGGCTACACCTTC.

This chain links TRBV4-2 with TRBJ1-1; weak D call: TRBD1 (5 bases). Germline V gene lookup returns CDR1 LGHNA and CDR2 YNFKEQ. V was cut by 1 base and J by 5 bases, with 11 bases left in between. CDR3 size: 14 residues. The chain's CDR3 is CASSQATDRTEAFF. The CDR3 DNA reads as TGTGCCAGCAGCCAAGCTACCGACAGAACTGAAGCTTTCTTT.

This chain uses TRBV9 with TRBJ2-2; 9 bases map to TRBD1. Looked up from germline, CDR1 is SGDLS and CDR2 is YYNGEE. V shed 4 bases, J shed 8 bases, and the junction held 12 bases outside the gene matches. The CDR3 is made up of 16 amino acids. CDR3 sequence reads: CASSPGTGSLGGELFF. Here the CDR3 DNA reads TGTGCCAGCAGCCCCGGGACAGGGTCCCTCGGGGGGGAGCTGTTTTTT.

The CDR3: CASSQGRGLPYEQYF. The CDR3 DNA reads TGCGCCAGCAGCCAAGGCCGAGGCCTCCCCTACGAGCAGTACTTC. The chain uses TRBV4-3 and TRBJ2-7; D is undetermined. V lost 1 base to trimming and J lost 2 bases, with 12 bases between them. Germline values: CDR1 LGHNA, CDR2 YSLEER. The CDR3 extends over 15 amino acids.

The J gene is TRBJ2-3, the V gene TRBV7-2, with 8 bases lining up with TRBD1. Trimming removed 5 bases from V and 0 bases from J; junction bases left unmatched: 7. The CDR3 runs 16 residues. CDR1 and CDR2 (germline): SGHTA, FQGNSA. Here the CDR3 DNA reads TGTGCCAGCAGCCAGGGGGCGAGGGCTAGCACAGATACGCAGTATTTT. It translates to CASSQGARASTDTQYF.

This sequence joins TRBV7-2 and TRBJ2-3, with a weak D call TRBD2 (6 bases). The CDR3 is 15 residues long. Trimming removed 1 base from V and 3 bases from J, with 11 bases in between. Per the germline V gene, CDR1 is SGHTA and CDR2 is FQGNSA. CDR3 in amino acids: CASSLVELATDTQYF. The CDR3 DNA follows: TGTGCCAGCAGCTTAGTGGAGCTAGCGACAGATACGCAGTATTTT. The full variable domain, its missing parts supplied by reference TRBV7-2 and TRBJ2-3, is GAGVSQSPSNKVTEKGKDVELRCDPISGHTALYWYRQSLGQGLEFLIYFQGNSAPDKSGLPSDRFSAERTGGSVSTLTIQRTQQEDSAVYLCASSLVELATDTQYFGPGTRLTVL.

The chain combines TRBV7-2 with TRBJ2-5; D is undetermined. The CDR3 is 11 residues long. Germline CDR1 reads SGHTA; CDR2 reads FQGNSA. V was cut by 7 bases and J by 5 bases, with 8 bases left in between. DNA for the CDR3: TGTGCCAGCAACCAGCTGGAGACCCAGTACTTC. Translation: CASNQLETQYF.

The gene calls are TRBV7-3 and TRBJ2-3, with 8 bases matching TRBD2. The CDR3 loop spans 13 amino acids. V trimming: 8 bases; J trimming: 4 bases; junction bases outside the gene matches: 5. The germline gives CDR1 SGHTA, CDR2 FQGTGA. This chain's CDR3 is CASGLAGPDTQYF. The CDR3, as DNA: TGTGCCAGCGGACTAGCTGGCCCAGATACGCAGTATTTT.

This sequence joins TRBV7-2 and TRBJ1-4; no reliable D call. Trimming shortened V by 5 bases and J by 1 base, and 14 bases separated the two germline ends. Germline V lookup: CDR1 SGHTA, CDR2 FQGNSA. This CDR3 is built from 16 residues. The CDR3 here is CASSGSRSRTNEKLFF. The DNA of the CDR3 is TGTGCCAGCAGCGGCTCTCGCTCGCGAACTAATGAAAAACTGTTTTTT.